This T cell receptor (beta chain) was captured in a study of blood T cell repertoires in COVID-19. Study summary: Material from acute and convalescent COVID-19 was sourced from the United States, Italy and Spain. Sources were T cells, B-cell-depleted T cells, or PBMCs; the material itself was cDNA or gDNA.

Original handling: For nucleated cells, counts were estimated from reference gene primer amplification. The repertoire was sequenced with immunoSEQ multiplex PCR; TCRdb's copy has only in-frame clones and lacks some. The DNA gave D and trimming, while V, J and clone size come from that table. The data hold tens of thousands of clones, with approximately 87% observed a single time. Germline V gene data show CDR1 as LGHDT and CDR2 as YNNKEL (reference sequence). The CDR3 contains 19 residues. With V trimmed by 0 bases and J by 5 bases, 15 bases remained unmatched. The sequenced sample was peripheral blood. This chain links TRBV3-1 (or the pseudogene TRBV3-2) with TRBJ2-2, with 7 bases fitting TRBD2. This clonotype was sampled from a human donor in a cohort sampled during active COVID-19. The CDR3 sequence: CASSQDLSYVGGPTGELFF. DNA of the CDR3: TGTGCCAGCAGCCAAGATCTTTCTTATGTGGGAGGGCCAACCGGGGAGCTGTTTTTT.